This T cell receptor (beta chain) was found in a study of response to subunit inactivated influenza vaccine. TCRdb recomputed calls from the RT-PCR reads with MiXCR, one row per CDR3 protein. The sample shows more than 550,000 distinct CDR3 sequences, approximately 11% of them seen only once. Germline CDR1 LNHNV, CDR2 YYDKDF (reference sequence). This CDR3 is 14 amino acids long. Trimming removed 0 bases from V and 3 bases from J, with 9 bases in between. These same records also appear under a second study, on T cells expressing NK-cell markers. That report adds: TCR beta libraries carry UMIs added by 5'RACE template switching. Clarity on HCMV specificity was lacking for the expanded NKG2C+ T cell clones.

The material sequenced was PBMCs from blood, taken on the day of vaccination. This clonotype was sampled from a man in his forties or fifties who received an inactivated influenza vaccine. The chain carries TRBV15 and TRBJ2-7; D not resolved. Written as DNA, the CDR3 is TGTGCCACCAGCAGAGATTTAGCTGGCTACGAGCAGTACTTC. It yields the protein CATSRDLAGYEQYF.